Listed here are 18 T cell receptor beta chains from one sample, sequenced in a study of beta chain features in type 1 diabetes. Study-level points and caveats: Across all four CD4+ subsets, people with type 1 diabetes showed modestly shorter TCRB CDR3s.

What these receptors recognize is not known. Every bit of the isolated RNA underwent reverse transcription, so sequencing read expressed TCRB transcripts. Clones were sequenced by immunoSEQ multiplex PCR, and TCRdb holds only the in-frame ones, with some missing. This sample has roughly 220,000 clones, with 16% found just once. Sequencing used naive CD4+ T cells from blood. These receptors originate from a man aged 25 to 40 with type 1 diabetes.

This chain's CDR3 is CSAGGSNSNQPQHF. The CDR3 DNA sequence: TGCAGCGCGGGAGGGTCTAATAGCAATCAGCCCCAGCATTTT. This chain uses TRBV29-1 with TRBJ1-5; no clear D. The V end lost 7 bases, the J end lost 0 bases, and 13 bases lay between the germline ends. In germline, CDR1 is SQVTM, CDR2 ANQGSEA. This CDR3 region has 14 residues.

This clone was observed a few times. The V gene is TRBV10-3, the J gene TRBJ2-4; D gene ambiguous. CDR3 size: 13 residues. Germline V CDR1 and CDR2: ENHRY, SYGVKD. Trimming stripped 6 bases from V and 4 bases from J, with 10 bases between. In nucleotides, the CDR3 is TGTGCCATCAGCCCGGACGGTAAAAACATTCAGTACTTC. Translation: CAISPDGKNIQYF.

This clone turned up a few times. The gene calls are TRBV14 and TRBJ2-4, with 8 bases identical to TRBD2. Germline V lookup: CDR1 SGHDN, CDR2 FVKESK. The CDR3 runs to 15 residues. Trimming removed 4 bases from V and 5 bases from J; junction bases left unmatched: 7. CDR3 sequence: CASSRTWRGENIQYF. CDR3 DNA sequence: TGTGCCAGCAGCCGGACTTGGCGGGGGGAAAACATTCAGTACTTC.

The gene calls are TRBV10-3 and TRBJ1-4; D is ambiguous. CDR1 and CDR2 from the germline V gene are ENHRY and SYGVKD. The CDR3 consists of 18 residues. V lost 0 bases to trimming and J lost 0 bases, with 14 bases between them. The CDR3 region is CAISESSRQSATNEKLFF. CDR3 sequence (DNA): TGTGCCATCAGTGAGTCGTCGCGACAAAGTGCAACTAATGAAAAACTGTTTTTT.

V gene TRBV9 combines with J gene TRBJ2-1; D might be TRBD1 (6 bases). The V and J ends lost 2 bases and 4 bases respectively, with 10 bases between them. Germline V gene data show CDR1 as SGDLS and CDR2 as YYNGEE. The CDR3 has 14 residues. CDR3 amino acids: CASSVGQKYNEQFF. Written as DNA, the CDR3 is TGTGCCAGCAGCGTCGGACAGAAATACAATGAGCAGTTCTTC.

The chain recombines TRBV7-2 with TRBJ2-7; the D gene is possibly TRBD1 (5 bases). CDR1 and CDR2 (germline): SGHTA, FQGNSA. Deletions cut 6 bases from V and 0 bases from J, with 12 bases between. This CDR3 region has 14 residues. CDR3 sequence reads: CASRKGQSSYEQYF. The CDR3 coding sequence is TGTGCCAGCAGAAAGGGGCAGAGCTCCTACGAGCAGTACTTC.

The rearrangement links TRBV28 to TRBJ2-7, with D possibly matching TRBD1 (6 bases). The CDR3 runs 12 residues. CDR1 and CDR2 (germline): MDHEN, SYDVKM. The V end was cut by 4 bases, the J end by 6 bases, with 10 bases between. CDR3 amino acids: CASSSTGPEQYF. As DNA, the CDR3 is TGTGCCAGCAGTTCTACAGGGCCCGAGCAGTACTTC.

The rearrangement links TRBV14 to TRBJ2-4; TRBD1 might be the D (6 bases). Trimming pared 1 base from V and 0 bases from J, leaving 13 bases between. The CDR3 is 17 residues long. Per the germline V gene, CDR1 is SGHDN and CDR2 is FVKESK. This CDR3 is CASSQGGRPEAKNIQYF. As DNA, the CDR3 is TGTGCCAGCAGCCAAGGGGGGCGACCCGAAGCCAAAAACATTCAGTACTTC.

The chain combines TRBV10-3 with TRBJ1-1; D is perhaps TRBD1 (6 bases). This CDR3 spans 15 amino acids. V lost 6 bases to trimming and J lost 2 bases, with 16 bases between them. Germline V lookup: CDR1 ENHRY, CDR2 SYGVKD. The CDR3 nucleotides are TGTGCCATCAGATCAGAATCCGGGACAAACACTGAAGCTTTCTTT. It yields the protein CAIRSESGTNTEAFF.

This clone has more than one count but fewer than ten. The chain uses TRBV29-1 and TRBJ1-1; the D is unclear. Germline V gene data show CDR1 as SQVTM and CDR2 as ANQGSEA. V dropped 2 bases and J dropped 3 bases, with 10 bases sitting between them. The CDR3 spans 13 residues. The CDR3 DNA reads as TGCAGCGTTGAAAGATTCAGTGACACTGAAGCTTTCTTT. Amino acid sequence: CSVERFSDTEAFF.

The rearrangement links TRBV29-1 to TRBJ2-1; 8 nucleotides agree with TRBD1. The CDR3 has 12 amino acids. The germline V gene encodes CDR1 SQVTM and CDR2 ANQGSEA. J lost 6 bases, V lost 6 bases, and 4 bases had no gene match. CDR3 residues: CSVVQGANEQFF. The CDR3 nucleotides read TGCAGCGTAGTCCAGGGGGCCAATGAGCAGTTCTTC.

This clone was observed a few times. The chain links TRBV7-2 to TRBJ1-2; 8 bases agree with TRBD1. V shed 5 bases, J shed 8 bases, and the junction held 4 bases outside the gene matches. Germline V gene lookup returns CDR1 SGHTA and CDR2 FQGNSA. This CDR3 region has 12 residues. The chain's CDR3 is CASSTTGVGYTF. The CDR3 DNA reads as TGTGCCAGCAGCACGACAGGGGTGGGCTACACCTTC.

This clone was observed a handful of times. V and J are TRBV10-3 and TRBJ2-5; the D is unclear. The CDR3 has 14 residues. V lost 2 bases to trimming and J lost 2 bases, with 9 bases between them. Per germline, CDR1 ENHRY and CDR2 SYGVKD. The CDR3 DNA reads TGTGCCATCAGTGAGGGGTTCCCTCAAGAGACCCAGTACTTC. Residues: CAISEGFPQETQYF.

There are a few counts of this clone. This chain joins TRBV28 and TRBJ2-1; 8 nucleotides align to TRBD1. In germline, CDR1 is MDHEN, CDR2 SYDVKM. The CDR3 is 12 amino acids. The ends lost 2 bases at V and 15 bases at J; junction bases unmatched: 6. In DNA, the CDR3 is TGTGCCAGCAGTTTACTCGGACAGGGTTGGTTCTTC. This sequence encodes CASSLLGQGWFF.

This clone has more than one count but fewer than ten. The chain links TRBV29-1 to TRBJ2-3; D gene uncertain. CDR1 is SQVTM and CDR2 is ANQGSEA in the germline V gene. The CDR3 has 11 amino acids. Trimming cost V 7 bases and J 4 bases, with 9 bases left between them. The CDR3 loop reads CSGGSADTQYF. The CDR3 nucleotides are TGCAGCGGTGGGTCCGCAGATACGCAGTATTTT.

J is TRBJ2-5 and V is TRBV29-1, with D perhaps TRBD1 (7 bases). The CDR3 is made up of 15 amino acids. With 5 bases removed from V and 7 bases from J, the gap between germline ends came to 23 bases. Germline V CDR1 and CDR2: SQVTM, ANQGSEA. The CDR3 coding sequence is TGCAGCGTTCTTGGGGACTCGACTCCAGGGGGGACCCAGTACTTC. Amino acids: CSVLGDSTPGGTQYF.

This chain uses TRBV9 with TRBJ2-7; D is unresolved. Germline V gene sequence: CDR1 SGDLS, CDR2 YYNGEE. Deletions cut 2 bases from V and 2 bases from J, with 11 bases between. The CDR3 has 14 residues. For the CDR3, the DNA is TGTGCCAGCAGCGTTCAGGTGAACACCTACGAGCAGTACTTC. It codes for CASSVQVNTYEQYF.

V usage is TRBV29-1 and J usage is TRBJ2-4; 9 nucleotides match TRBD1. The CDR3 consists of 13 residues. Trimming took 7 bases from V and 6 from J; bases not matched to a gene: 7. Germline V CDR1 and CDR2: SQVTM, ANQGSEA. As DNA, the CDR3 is TGCAGCGCTCTACAGGGGGCGGGAAACATTCAGTACTTC. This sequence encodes CSALQGAGNIQYF.